These T cell receptor beta chains were read from a single sample in a study of human T cells and chemical hapten exposure. TCRdb recomputed calls from the RACE reads with MiXCR, one row per CDR3 protein. The sample lists some 330,000 distinct CDR3 sequences; around 5.5% were seen once. Sequencing was performed on whole blood, taken in connection with sensitization to the hapten diphenylcyclopropenone (DPC). The receptors derive from a woman younger than 30 with alopecia areata. Some clones in this sample may be carry-over from other donors' samples. Each CDR3 is given with its conserved first and last residue. Clone sizes are given selectively: once, few, many, or a class where the clone is expanded.

v_gene | abundance | len | CDR3aa
TRBV7-8 | few | 15 | CASSMTAYSNQPQHF
TRBV6-5 | few | 14 | CASSRSGPSYEQYF
TRBV6-6 | few | 16 | CASSYSIGRNNSPLHF
TRBV11-3 | few | 13 | CASSLDRHNEQFF
TRBV4-2 | few | 16 | CASSQDLGQGRREQYF
TRBV15 | - | 20 | CATSREFIWGRSPYNSPLHF
TRBV28 | - | 16 | CASSLEPGLADGEQYF
TRBV5-5 | many | 16 | CASRPSWVSSTDTQYF
TRBV5-4 | many | 16 | CASSTGGGQSTDTQYF
TRBV6-2/TRBV6-3 | many | 13 | CASRDSDFYEQYF
TRBV2 | many | 14 | CASTLGIAKNIQYF
TRBV10-2 | many | 13 | CASRKTGEQPQHF
TRBV6-5 | - | 13 | CASSYGSSDTQYF
TRBV7-9 | - | 15 | CASSWDANSGNTIYF
TRBV10-3 | many | 14 | CAISLGLAGAEQYF
TRBV28 | many | 14 | CASSLPGQSYEQYF
TRBV11-1 | few | 16 | CASSLGSVSLNYGYTF
TRBV27 | - | 15 | CASSLKRGTHQPQHF
TRBV4-2 | few | 16 | CASSQYGSRGGNTIYF
TRBV5-1 | many | 15 | CASSSGTVARYGYTF
TRBV5-6 | many | 15 | CASSFRDRGSFGYTF
TRBV20-1 | - | 13 | CSTRDPGTGELFF
TRBV6-2/TRBV6-3 | few | 13 | CASRVGPGTEAFF
TRBV18 | - | 17 | CASSPTPLYTGGTEAFF